This T cell receptor beta chain was identified during a study of cytomegalovirus exposure and HLA in healthy donors. In the case of this clone: Antigen: not known.

This CDR3 has 18 amino acids. V was clipped by 2 bases and J by 1 base; unmatched bases: 8. Per the germline V gene, CDR1 is SGHNT and CDR2 is YENEEA. General study points: Reports showed the classifier diagnosing cytomegalovirus status with high specificity and sensitivity. The authors judged a highly shared variant cluster likely a sequencing artifact. When a later analysis was performed, an Asian-associated ancestry cluster reportedly had fewer N-insertions than the roughly 640-donor mean.

Use of 60 Vbeta and 13 Jbeta primers characterized the PCR. TCRdb's copy holds only in-frame clones and misses some; the assay was immunoSEQ multiplex PCR. The sample consists of over 150,000 clones, roughly 80% of them appearing once. The J gene is TRBJ2-2, the V gene TRBV11-3; 9 bases fit TRBD1. The sequenced sample was PBMCs. The sequence came from a male donor in good health and CMV-seronegative. CDR3 in DNA: TGTGCCAGCAGCTTAACCCTGTGGGACAGGGTGAACACCGGGGAGCTGTTTTTT. Translation gives CASSLTLWDRVNTGELFF.